A selection of T cell receptor beta chains follows, all from one sample in a study of CD4+ T cells in melanoma. The assay was immunoSEQ multiplex PCR, and TCRdb's table has in-frame clones only and misses some. The data show around 13,000 clones, roughly 80% seen once. Sequenced sample: cells from a culture (not recorded whether cultured in vitro). The receptors originated from a human donor with melanoma. Both conserved end residues are part of each CDR3. A D gene is named only where the DNA matches it firmly. Where a row states a size, it is once, few, many or the class of an expanded clone; other rows omit it.

>.|TRBV30|.|TRBJ1-5
CAWSVAGSQPQHF
TGTGCCTGGAGTGTAGCGGGTTCGCAGCCCCAGCATTTT
>TRBD1|TRBV7-9|.|TRBJ1-2
CASSLGDREGGYTF
TGTGCCAGCAGCTTAGGAGACAGGGAAGGTGGCTACACCTTC
>TRBD2|TRBV5-1|.|TRBJ2-5
CASSPGGQETQYF
TGCGCCAGCAGCCCGGGGGGCCAAGAGACCCAGTACTTC
>.|TRBV29-1|.|TRBJ2-1
CSVEDRLNEQFF
TGCAGCGTTGAAGACAGGTTAAATGAGCAGTTCTTC
>.|TRBV5-1|.|TRBJ1-4
CASSSDPGSDRKLFF
TGCGCCAGCAGCTCCGACCCTGGGTCTGATCGAAAACTGTTTTTT
>TRBD2|TRBV2|.|TRBJ2-3
CASSDPGLATDTQYF
TGTGCCAGCAGTGATCCGGGACTAGCTACAGATACGCAGTATTTT
>.|TRBV28|.|TRBJ1-2
CASSSGITGLYGYTF
TGTGCCAGCAGTTCAGGAATAACAGGCCTCTATGGCTACACCTTC
>TRBD1|TRBV5-4|.|TRBJ2-1
CASSLVTGDEQFF
TGTGCCAGCAGCTTGGTTACAGGGGATGAGCAGTTCTTC
>.|TRBV25-1|.|TRBJ2-4
CASSRYGSRGTIQYF
TGTGCCAGCAGTCGATACGGGTCTCGGGGGACCATTCAGTACTTC
>.|TRBV6-1|few|TRBJ1-5
CASSANPDRFNQPQHF
TGTGCCAGCAGTGCCAACCCCGACAGGTTCAATCAGCCCCAGCATTTT
>.|TRBV6-6|.|TRBJ2-7
CAISANGMGEQYF
TGTGCCATCAGTGCGAACGGAATGGGCGAGCAGTACTTC
>TRBD2|TRBV9|.|TRBJ2-7
CASSESGGGYEQYF
TGTGCCAGCAGCGAGAGCGGGGGAGGATACGAGCAGTACTTC
>.|TRBV4-2|.|TRBJ1-1
CALRAEAFF
TGTGCCCTCCGGGCTGAAGCTTTCTTT
>.|TRBV5-1|.|TRBJ2-2
CASSLVVGGELFF
TGCGCCAGCAGCTTGGTCGTGGGCGGGGAGCTGTTTTTT
>TRBD2|TRBV18|.|TRBJ2-7
CASSPQGLVQGYEQYF
TGTGCCAGCTCACCACAGGGACTAGTCCAAGGCTACGAGCAGTACTTC
>.|TRBV5-1|.|TRBJ1-3
CASSLGTDGNTIYF
TGCGCCAGCAGCTTGGGGACGGATGGAAACACCATATATTTT
>.|TRBV6-6|.|TRBJ2-7
CASSYSDVRSYEQYF
TGTGCCAGCAGTTACTCTGACGTACGATCCTACGAGCAGTACTTC
>TRBD2|TRBV5-1|.|TRBJ2-2
CASSPRGGRDGELFF
TGCGCCAGCAGCCCGCGGGGGGGCCGGGACGGGGAGCTGTTTTTT
>.|TRBV19|.|TRBJ1-5
CASRNSRRVGNQPQHF
TGTGCCAGTCGAAACAGCCGCCGGGTGGGCAATCAGCCCCAGCATTTT
>.|TRBV29-1|.|TRBJ1-4
CSVVGYPNEKLFF
TGCAGCGTTGTCGGGTACCCTAATGAAAAACTGTTTTTT
>TRBD1|TRBV7-9|medium-sized|TRBJ1-2
CASSHTIDRGGTGYTF
TGTGCCAGCAGCCACACAATCGACAGGGGGGGTACTGGCTACACCTTC
>.|TRBV10-3|once|TRBJ2-3
CATQDRDMAGTDTQYF
TGTGCCACCCAAGACCGGGACATGGCGGGCACAGATACGCAGTATTTT
>.|TRBV12-5|.|TRBJ1-1
CASGLVSGGLAEAFF
TGTGCTAGTGGTTTGGTTAGCGGGGGCTTGGCTGAAGCTTTCTTT
>TRBD1|TRBV4-2|.|TRBJ2-5
CASSHEGGSETQYF
TGTGCCAGCAGCCATGAAGGGGGCTCAGAGACCCAGTACTTC
>.|TRBV5-5|.|TRBJ2-6
CASSREFSSGANVLTF
TGTGCCAGCAGCCGAGAGTTCAGTTCCGGGGCCAACGTCCTGACTTTC
>.|TRBV5-1|.|TRBJ2-7
CASSLGSPYEQYF
TGCGCCAGCAGCTTGGGAAGCCCCTACGAGCAGTACTTC
>TRBD1|TRBV6-5|.|TRBJ1-5
CASSTGGGQPQHF
TGTGCCAGCAGTACAGGGGGAGGTCAGCCCCAGCATTTT
>.|TRBV4-1|.|TRBJ1-1
CASSHLGGGGASEAFF
TGCGCCAGCAGCCACCTCGGGGGCGGTGGGGCTAGTGAAGCTTTCTTT
>.|TRBV5-1|once|TRBJ2-5
CASSLPGEETQYF
TGCGCCAGCAGCCTGCCCGGAGAAGAGACCCAGTACTTC
>.|TRBV4-1|.|TRBJ2-3
CASSKTLDLGAQYF
TGCGCCAGCAGCAAAACACTGGACCTCGGGGCGCAGTATTTT
>.|TRBV14|.|TRBJ2-3
CASSQPGRSSTDTQYF
TGTGCCAGCAGCCAACCCGGACGATCTAGCACAGATACGCAGTATTTT
>TRBD1|TRBV18|.|TRBJ1-5
CASSKGGTDQPQHF
TGTGCCAGCTCAAAGGGGGGGACAGATCAGCCCCAGCATTTT
>TRBD2|TRBV5-1|.|TRBJ2-1
CASSFSGEGEQFF
TGCGCCAGCAGCTTTTCTGGGGAGGGTGAGCAGTTCTTC
>.|TRBV5-4|.|TRBJ1-2
CASSSYLGTRMDVRKGYTF
TGTGCCAGCAGCTCCTACCTGGGGACTCGTATGGACGTACGTAAGGGCTACACCTTC
>.|TRBV5-1|.|TRBJ2-3
CASSLGGGGSLSTDTQYF
TGCGCCAGCAGCTTGGGGGGCGGCGGTAGCCTAAGCACAGATACGCAGTATTTT
>.|TRBV5-1|.|TRBJ1-1
CASSLVTEASDGAFF
TGCGCCAGCAGCTTGGTTACGGAGGCCTCTGACGGGGCTTTCTTT
>TRBD2|TRBV5-1|.|TRBJ2-7
CASSLAGGPSYEQYF
TGCGCCAGCAGTTTAGCGGGGGGGCCGTCCTACGAGCAGTACTTC
>TRBD2|TRBV27|once|TRBJ2-3
CASSLSPGTSGRDTQYF
TGTGCCAGCAGTTTATCACCCGGGACTAGCGGGCGAGATACGCAGTATTTT
>.|TRBV5-1|.|TRBJ2-6
CASSFDGPSGANVLTF
TGCGCCAGCAGCTTCGACGGTCCCTCTGGGGCCAACGTCCTGACTTTC
>.|TRBV5-1|.|TRBJ2-2
CASSLDGGSRTGELFF
TGCGCCAGCAGCTTGGATGGGGGGAGTAGAACCGGGGAGCTGTTTTTT
>TRBD1|TRBV6-4|.|TRBJ2-1
CASRRSGQVATEQFF
TGTGCCAGCAGACGGTCGGGACAGGTGGCTACTGAGCAGTTCTTC
>.|TRBV13|.|TRBJ2-7
CASSFRPNEQYF
TGTGCCAGCAGCTTCCGCCCTAACGAGCAGTACTTC
>TRBD1|TRBV11-2|.|TRBJ1-2
CASSATGGHYGYTF
TGTGCCAGCAGCGCGACAGGGGGGCACTATGGCTACACCTTC
>.|TRBV10-3|.|TRBJ2-3
CAISDPGRVGTDTQYF
TGTGCCATCAGTGACCCCGGTAGGGTCGGGACAGATACGCAGTATTTT
>TRBD1|TRBV6-6|.|TRBJ1-1
CASRPQGPGTEAFF
TGTGCCAGCAGACCACAGGGGCCGGGCACTGAAGCTTTCTTT
>TRBD1|TRBV29-1|.|TRBJ1-2
CSVEDWGTGSGGYTF
TGCAGCGTTGAAGATTGGGGGACAGGGTCTGGAGGCTACACCTTC
>TRBD1|TRBV5-4|.|TRBJ1-2
CASGDRGLRYGYTF
TGTGCCAGCGGAGACAGGGGGCTTCGGTATGGCTACACCTTC
>.|TRBV5-1|.|TRBJ2-7
CASSPELGMTYEQYF
TGCGCCAGCAGCCCTGAATTGGGGATGACCTACGAGCAGTACTTC
>TRBD1|TRBV13|.|TRBJ2-7
CASSRDRGSPSSYEQYF
TGTGCCAGCAGCCGTGACAGGGGCAGTCCATCGTCCTACGAGCAGTACTTC
>TRBD2|TRBV7-3|.|TRBJ2-1
CASSLSGGLPYNEQFF
TGTGCCAGCAGCTTAAGCGGGGGTCTCCCATACAATGAGCAGTTCTTC
>.|TRBV7-6|.|TRBJ2-7
CASSLGGQGYYEQYF
TGTGCCAGCAGCTTAGGGGGTCAGGGGTACTACGAGCAGTACTTC
>TRBD1|TRBV5-1|.|TRBJ2-5
CASSRGTGQETQYF
TGCGCCAGCAGCCGAGGGACAGGCCAAGAGACCCAGTACTTC
>TRBD2|TRBV7-9|once|TRBJ2-3
CASSLAASGGGTDTQYF
TGTGCCAGCAGCTTGGCCGCTAGCGGGGGAGGCACAGATACGCAGTATTTT
>TRBD1|TRBV5-1|.|TRBJ1-2
CASSLEGIRDSKYGYTF
TGCGCCAGCAGCTTGGAGGGAATACGGGACAGTAAATATGGCTACACCTTC
>TRBD1|TRBV6-1|.|TRBJ1-2
CASSYLDRLYGYTF
TGTGCCAGCAGTTATCTGGACAGGCTCTATGGCTACACCTTC
>.|TRBV5-1|.|TRBJ2-1
CASSLAGGGANEQFF
TGCGCCAGCAGCTTGGCCGGAGGGGGGGCGAATGAGCAGTTCTTC